This TCR beta chain was sequenced during a study of breast tumors, draining lymph nodes, adjacent tissues. MiXCR, applied by TCRdb to the multiplex PCR reads, yields one record per CDR3 protein. The table has more than 50,000 distinct CDR3 sequences, roughly 40% seen once. The trim removed 5 bases at V and 5 bases at J, leaving 11 bases unmatched. This CDR3 is 15 amino acids long. The germline gives CDR1 LNHNV, CDR2 YYDKDF (reference sequence). V usage is TRBV15 and J usage is TRBJ1-2; TRBD1 matches 7 bases. The origin of this receptor is a female donor with breast cancer. Some clones in this sample may be carry-over from other donors' samples. Sequenced material: breast tumor tissue. CDR3 amino acids: CATSGQTGDRYGYTF. CDR3 coding DNA: TGTGCCACCAGCGGACAAACGGGGGACAGATATGGCTACACCTTC.